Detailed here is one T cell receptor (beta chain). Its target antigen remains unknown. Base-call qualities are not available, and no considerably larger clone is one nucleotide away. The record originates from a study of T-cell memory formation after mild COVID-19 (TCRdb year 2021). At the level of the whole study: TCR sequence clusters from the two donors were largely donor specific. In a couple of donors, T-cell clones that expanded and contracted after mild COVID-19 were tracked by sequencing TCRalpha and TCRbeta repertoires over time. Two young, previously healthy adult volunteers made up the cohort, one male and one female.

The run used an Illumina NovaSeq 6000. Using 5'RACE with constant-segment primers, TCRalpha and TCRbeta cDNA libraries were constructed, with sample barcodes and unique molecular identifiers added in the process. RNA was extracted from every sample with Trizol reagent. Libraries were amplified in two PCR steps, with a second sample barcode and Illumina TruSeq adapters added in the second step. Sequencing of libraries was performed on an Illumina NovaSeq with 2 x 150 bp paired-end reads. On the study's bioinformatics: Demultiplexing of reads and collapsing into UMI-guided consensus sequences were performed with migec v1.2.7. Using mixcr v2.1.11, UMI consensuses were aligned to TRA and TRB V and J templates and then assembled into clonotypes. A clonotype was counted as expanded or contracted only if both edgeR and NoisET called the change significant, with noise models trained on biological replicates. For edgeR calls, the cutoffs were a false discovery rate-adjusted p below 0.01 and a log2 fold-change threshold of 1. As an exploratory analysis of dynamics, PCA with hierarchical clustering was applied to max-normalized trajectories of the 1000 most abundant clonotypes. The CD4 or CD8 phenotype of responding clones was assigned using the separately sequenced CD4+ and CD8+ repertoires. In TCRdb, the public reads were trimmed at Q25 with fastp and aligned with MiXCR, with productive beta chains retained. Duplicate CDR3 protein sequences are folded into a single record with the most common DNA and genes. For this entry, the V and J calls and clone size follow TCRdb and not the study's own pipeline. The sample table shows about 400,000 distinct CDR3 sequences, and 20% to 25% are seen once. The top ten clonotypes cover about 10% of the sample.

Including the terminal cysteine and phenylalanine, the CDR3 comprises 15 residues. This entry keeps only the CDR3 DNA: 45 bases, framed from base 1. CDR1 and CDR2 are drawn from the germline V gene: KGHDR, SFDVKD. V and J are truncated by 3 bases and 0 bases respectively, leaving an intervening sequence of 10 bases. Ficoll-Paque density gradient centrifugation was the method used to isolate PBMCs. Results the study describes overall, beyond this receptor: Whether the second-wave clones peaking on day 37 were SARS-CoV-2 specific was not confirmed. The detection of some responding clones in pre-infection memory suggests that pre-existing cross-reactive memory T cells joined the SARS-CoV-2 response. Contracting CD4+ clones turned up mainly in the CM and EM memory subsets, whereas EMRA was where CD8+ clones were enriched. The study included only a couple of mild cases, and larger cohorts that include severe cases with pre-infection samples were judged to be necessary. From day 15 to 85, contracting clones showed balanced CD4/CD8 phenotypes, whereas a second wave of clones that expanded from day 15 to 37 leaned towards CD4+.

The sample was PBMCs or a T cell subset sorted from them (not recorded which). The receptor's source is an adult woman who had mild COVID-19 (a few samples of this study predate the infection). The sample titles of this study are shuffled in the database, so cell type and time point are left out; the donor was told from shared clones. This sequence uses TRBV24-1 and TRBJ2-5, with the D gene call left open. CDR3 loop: CATSDPKTNQETQYF. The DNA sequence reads TGTGCCACCAGTGATCCTAAAACAAACCAAGAGACCCAGTACTTC.